The 2 T cell receptor beta chains given below trace back to one sample, sequenced in a study of T cell repertoires in cytomegalovirus infection. These receptors' antigens are unknown. TCRdb passed the reads through MiXCR, listing each CDR3 protein once. This table holds more than 110,000 distinct CDR3 sequences, about 31% found once. The sample consisted of CD8+ T cells from cultured PBMCs, taken from culture after CMV antigen stimulation. These receptors originate from a human donor in good health (CMV status not recorded). Some clones in this sample may be carry-over from other donors' samples.

CDR3 loop: CASSLVLGGHEQYF. CDR3 DNA: TGTGCCAGCAGTTTAGTGTTGGGGGGCCACGAGCAGTACTTC. The chain joins TRBV12-3 or TRBV12-4 to TRBJ2-7; D is possibly TRBD1 or TRBD2 (6 bases each). This CDR3 region has 14 residues. The germline V and J ends were trimmed by 1 base and 5 bases, with 12 bases remaining between them.

This clonotype was found once. V is TRBV7-8 and J is TRBJ1-5, with 7 bases that match TRBD1. V dropped 5 bases and J dropped 4; count of bases not matched to a gene: 5. The CDR3 extends over 14 amino acids. Germline CDR1 SGHVS, CDR2 FQNEAQ. CDR3 bases: TGTGCCAGCAGCACAGGGGCCTCAAATCAGCCCCAGCATTTT. It specifies CASSTGASNQPQHF. The full variable domain, completed using reference TRBV7-8 and TRBJ1-5, is GAGVSQSPRYKVAKRGQDVALRCDPISGHVSLFWYQQALGQGPEFLTYFQNEAQLDKSGLPSDRFFAERPEGSVSTLKIQRTQQEDSAVYLCASSTGASNQPQHFGDGTRLSIL.